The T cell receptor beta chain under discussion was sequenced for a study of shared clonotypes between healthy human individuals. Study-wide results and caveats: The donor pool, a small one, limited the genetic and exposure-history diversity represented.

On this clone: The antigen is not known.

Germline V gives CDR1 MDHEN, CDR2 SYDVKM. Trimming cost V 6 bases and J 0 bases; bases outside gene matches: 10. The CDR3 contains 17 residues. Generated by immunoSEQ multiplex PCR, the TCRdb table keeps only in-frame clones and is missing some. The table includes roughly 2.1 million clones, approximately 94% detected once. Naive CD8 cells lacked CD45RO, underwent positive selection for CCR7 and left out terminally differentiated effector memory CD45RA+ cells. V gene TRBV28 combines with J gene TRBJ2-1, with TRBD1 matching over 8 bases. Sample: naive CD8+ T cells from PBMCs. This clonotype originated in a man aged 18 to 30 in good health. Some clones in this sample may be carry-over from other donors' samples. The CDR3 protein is CASSLLRGTGSYNEQFF. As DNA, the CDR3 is TGTGCCAGCAGCTTACTAAGAGGGACAGGCTCCTACAATGAGCAGTTCTTC. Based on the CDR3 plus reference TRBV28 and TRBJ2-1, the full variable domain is DVKVTQSSRYLVKRTGEKVFLECVQDMDHENMFWYRQDPGLGLRLIYFSYDVKMKEKGDIPEGYSVSREKKERFSLILESASTNQTSMYLCASSLLRGTGSYNEQFFGPGTRLTVL.